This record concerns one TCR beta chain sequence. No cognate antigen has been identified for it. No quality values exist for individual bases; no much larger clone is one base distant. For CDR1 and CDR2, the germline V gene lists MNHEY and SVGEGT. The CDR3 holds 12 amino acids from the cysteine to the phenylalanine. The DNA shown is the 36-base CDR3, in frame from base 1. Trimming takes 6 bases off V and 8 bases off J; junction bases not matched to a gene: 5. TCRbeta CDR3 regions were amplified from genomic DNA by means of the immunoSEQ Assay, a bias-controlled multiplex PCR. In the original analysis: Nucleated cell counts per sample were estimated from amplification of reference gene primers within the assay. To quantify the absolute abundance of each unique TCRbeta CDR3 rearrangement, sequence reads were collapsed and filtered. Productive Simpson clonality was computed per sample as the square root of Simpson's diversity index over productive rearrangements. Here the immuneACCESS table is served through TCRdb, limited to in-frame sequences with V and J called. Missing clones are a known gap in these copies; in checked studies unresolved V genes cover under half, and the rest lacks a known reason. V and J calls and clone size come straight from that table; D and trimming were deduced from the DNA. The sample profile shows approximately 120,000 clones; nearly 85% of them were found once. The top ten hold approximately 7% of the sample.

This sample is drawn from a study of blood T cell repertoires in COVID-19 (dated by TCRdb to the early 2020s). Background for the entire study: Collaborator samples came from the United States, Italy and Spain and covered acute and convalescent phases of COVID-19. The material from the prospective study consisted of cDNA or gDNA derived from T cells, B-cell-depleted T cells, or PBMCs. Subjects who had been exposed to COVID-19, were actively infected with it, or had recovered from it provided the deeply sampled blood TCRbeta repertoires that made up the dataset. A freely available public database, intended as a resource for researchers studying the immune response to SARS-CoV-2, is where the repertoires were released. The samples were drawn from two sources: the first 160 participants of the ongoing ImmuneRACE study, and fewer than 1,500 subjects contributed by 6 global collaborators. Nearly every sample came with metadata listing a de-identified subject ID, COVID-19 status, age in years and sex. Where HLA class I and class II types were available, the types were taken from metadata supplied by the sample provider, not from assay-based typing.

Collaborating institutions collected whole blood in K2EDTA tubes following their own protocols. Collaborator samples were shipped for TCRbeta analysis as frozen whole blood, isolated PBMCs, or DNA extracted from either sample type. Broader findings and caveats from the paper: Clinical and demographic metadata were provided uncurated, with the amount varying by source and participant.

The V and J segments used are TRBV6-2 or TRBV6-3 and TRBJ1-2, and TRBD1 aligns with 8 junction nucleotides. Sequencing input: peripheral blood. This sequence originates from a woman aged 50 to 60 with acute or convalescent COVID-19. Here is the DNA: TGTGCCAGCAGCTGGACAGGGAACGGCTACACCTTC. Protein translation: CASSWTGNGYTF.